This is a list of T cell receptor beta chains from one sample in a study of cytomegalovirus exposure and HLA in healthy donors. Profiled with immunoSEQ multiplex PCR; TCRdb holds only in-frame clones, not every one. The sample has under 75,000 clones; about 91% are singletons. The sequencing input was PBMCs. These receptors all come from a man between 18 and 35 years old in good health and CMV-seropositive. Both conserved end residues are part of each CDR3. The D gene is left open where the match is weak. Not all rows give a size; the values are once, few, many and, for expanded clones, a class.

abundance,d_gene,j_gene,v_gene,CDR3aa,CDR3nt
-,-,TRBJ2-1,TRBV27,CASSETGANEQFF,TGTGCCAGCAGTGAGACTGGGGCCAATGAGCAGTTCTTC
few,TRBD1,TRBJ2-7,TRBV6-5,CASSSTGTGVLSEQYF,TGTGCCAGCAGTTCCACCGGGACAGGGGTCCTTTCCGAGCAGTACTTC
-,-,TRBJ1-2,TRBV28,CASRPGVYGYTF,TGTGCCAGTAGGCCAGGGGTGTATGGCTACACCTTC
-,-,TRBJ2-3,TRBV27,CASSPSRNTDTQYF,TGTGCCAGCAGCCCTAGTAGGAACACAGATACGCAGTATTTT
-,-,TRBJ1-5,TRBV18,CASSREGGRGDQPQHF,TGTGCCAGCTCGCGGGAGGGCGGCAGGGGCGATCAGCCCCAGCATTTT
-,TRBD2,TRBJ2-7,TRBV7-8,CASSLGVGTSNTYEQYF,TGTGCCAGCAGCTTAGGTGTTGGGACTAGCAATACCTACGAGCAGTACTTC
-,TRBD2,TRBJ2-7,TRBV11-1,CASQKKRGDYEQYF,TGTGCCAGCCAGAAAAAGCGGGGGGACTACGAGCAGTACTTC
few,-,TRBJ2-1,TRBV6-5,CASSLEAADNEQFF,TGTGCCAGCAGCCTCGAGGCGGCAGACAATGAGCAGTTCTTC
-,TRBD1,TRBJ1-1,TRBV6-5,CASSYQGANTEAFF,TGTGCCAGCAGTTACCAGGGGGCGAACACTGAAGCTTTCTTT
-,-,TRBJ1-5,TRBV6-6,CASTPGNQPQHF,TGTGCCAGCACCCCAGGCAATCAGCCCCAGCATTTT
-,-,TRBJ2-3,TRBV27,CASTLAHSTDTQYF,TGTGCCAGCACCTTGGCCCATAGCACAGATACGCAGTATTTT
-,TRBD1,TRBJ2-1,TRBV6-1,CASSELGQGEFF,TGTGCCAGCAGTGAATTGGGACAGGGGGAGTTCTTC
-,TRBD1,TRBJ1-5,TRBV19,CASRGQGARHAQHF,TGTGCCAGTAGGGGACAGGGGGCACGACACGCCCAGCATTTT
-,-,TRBJ1-1,TRBV5-1,CASSWGGTEAFF,TGCGCCAGCAGCTGGGGGGGCACTGAAGCTTTCTTT
-,-,TRBJ1-1,TRBV28,CASSPREPNTEAFF,TGTGCCAGCAGCCCCCGTGAGCCGAACACTGAAGCTTTCTTT
-,TRBD1,TRBJ1-1,TRBV5-1,CASSPRTGDTDTEAFF,TGCGCCAGCAGCCCTAGGACAGGGGATACGGACACTGAAGCTTTCTTT
few,TRBD2,TRBJ2-1,TRBV7-9,CASGPPAGGLYNEQFF,TGTGCCAGCGGTCCCCCGGCGGGAGGTCTCTACAATGAGCAGTTCTTC
-,TRBD1,TRBJ1-2,TRBV6-1,CASRVRDSIYGYTF,TGTGCCAGCAGGGTACGGGACAGCATATATGGCTACACCTTC
-,-,TRBJ2-3,TRBV19,CASTPKTSSDTQYF,TGTGCCAGTACTCCTAAGACAAGCTCGGATACGCAGTATTTT
-,-,TRBJ2-3,TRBV7-3,CASSMDITDTQYF,TGTGCCAGCAGCATGGACATCACAGATACGCAGTATTTT
-,-,TRBJ2-7,TRBV29-1,CSVELGAGEQYF,TGCAGCGTTGAACTGGGGGCAGGTGAGCAGTACTTC
once,-,TRBJ2-6,TRBV5-1,CASSLAGDGANVLTF,TGCGCCAGCAGCTTGGCCGGGGATGGGGCCAACGTCCTGACTTTC
once,-,TRBJ1-5,TRBV19,CASSKQAGQNQPQHF,TGTGCCAGTAGTAAGCAGGCAGGGCAAAATCAGCCCCAGCATTTT
-,-,TRBJ2-7,TRBV30,CAWSESPGMYEQYF,TGTGCCTGGAGTGAATCTCCCGGGATGTACGAGCAGTACTTC
-,-,TRBJ2-5,TRBV11-2,CASSFSPETQYF,TGTGCCAGCAGCTTTTCCCCGGAGACCCAGTACTTC
-,-,TRBJ2-3,TRBV10-1,CATAPSLARGTDTQYF,TGCGCCACCGCGCCGTCTCTAGCCCGTGGGACAGATACGCAGTATTTT
once,TRBD1,TRBJ2-7,TRBV5-1,CASSHIPGQGQGGSSYEQYF,TGCGCCAGCAGCCACATTCCGGGACAGGGTCAAGGTGGGAGCTCCTACGAGCAGTACTTC
-,-,TRBJ2-3,TRBV5-1,CASSPGHGADTQYF,TGCGCCAGCAGCCCGGGACACGGGGCAGATACGCAGTATTTT
-,-,TRBJ2-1,TRBV10-3,CAISESLALHNEQFF,TGTGCCATCAGTGAGTCGTTGGCACTACACAATGAGCAGTTCTTC
-,-,TRBJ2-1,TRBV7-9,CASIRGDVDEQFF,TGTGCCAGCATCAGGGGGGACGTCGATGAGCAGTTCTTC
-,-,TRBJ2-7,TRBV25-1,CASSGGAVREQYF,TGTGCCAGCAGTGGGGGAGCGGTCCGCGAGCAGTACTTC
-,-,TRBJ1-1,TRBV5-5,CASSLATEPLNTEAFF,TGTGCCAGCAGCTTGGCTACCGAACCTTTGAACACTGAAGCTTTCTTT
-,-,TRBJ1-4,TRBV19,CASSIWATRTEKLFF,TGTGCCAGTAGTATCTGGGCCACTAGGACTGAAAAACTGTTTTTT
-,TRBD1,TRBJ2-7,TRBV27,CASSLEGTGTYEQYF,TGTGCCAGCAGTTTAGAGGGGACAGGGACCTACGAGCAGTACTTC
-,TRBD2,TRBJ2-3,TRBV10-1,CASSEGLEADTQYF,TGCGCCAGCAGTGAAGGACTAGAGGCAGATACGCAGTATTTT
-,-,TRBJ1-5,TRBV6-1,CASSEAFGQYSNQPQHF,TGTGCCAGCAGTGAAGCATTTGGCCAATATAGCAATCAGCCCCAGCATTTT
-,-,TRBJ2-1,TRBV15,CATSPNARASEQFF,TGTGCCACCAGCCCAAACGCGAGGGCGAGTGAGCAGTTCTTC
-,-,TRBJ2-1,TRBV6-5,CASGSPGEQFF,TGTGCCAGCGGCAGTCCGGGTGAGCAGTTCTTC
-,TRBD2,TRBJ2-4,TRBV6-5,CASSYNGLAAKNIQYF,TGTGCCAGCAGTTACAACGGACTAGCGGCAAAAAACATTCAGTACTTC
-,-,TRBJ2-5,TRBV18,CASSPGTRGETQYF,TGTGCCAGCTCACCCGGGACCAGGGGAGAGACCCAGTACTTC
-,TRBD1,TRBJ1-1,TRBV23-1,CASSLLLGTGLVNTEAFF,TGCGCCAGCAGTCTACTACTCGGGACAGGACTAGTGAACACTGAAGCTTTCTTT
few,TRBD1,TRBJ1-2,TRBV27,CASSSTPDRVGGYTF,TGTGCCAGCAGTTCGACCCCGGACAGGGTTGGCGGCTACACCTTC
-,-,TRBJ2-7,TRBV21-1,CASSNGLTSGIKYEQYF,TGTGCCAGCAGCAATGGACTAACTAGCGGGATTAAATACGAGCAGTACTTC
-,-,TRBJ2-3,TRBV7-9,CAGGASTSTDTQYF,TGTGCCGGGGGGGCTTCGACTAGCACAGATACGCAGTATTTT